This TCR beta chain derives from a study of molecular identifiers for immune sequencing clone quantification. Looked up from germline, CDR1 is SGHRS and CDR2 is YFSETQ. The germline V and J ends were trimmed by 3 bases and 0 bases, with 9 bases remaining between them. The length of the CDR3 is 14 residues. This clonotype has ten or more counts. One entry per CDR3 protein results from TCRdb running MiXCR on the PCR reads. The sample lists about 630,000 distinct CDR3 sequences; 25% were seen once. The sequence derives from a human donor in good health. Some libraries in this study had Jurkat cell RNA spiked in. Sequences were obtained from naive CD8+ T cells from blood, with Jurkat cell RNA spiked in. Regarding subset: FACS-sorted CD8+CD4-CCR7+CD45RA+ naive T cells. The V and J genes are TRBV5-1 and TRBJ1-1, with D unclear. CDR3 sequence reads: CASSSEIMNTEAFF. CDR3 coding DNA: TGCGCCAGCAGCTCCGAGATCATGAACACTGAAGCTTTCTTT.